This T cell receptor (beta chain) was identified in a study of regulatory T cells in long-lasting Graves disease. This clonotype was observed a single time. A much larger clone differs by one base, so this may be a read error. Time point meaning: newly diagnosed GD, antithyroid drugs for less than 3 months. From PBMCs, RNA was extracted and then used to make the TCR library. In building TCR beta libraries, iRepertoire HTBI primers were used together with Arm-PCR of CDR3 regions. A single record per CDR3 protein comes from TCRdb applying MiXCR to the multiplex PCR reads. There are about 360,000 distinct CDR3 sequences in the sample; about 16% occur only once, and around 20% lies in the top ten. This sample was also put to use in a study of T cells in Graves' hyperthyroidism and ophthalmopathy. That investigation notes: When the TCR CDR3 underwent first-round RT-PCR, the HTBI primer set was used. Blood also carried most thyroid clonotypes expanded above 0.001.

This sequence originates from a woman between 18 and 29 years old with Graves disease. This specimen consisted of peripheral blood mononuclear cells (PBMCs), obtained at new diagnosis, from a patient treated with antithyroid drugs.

CDR3 coding DNA: TGTGCCAGCAGCTTAGGGGAGTACGGGACTAGCGGGAGACGGGTAGATACGCAGTATTTT. Encoded protein: CASSLGEYGTSGRRVDTQYF. This sequence joins TRBV7-2 and TRBJ2-3; 14 nucleotides align to TRBD2. The V segment lost 1 base and the J segment 5 bases; nucleotides outside the gene matches: 14. CDR1 is SGHTA and CDR2 is FQGNSA in the germline V gene. This CDR3 region has 20 residues.